This T cell receptor beta chain comes out of a study of CD8 T cells in ankylosing spondylitis. Researchers built TCR beta libraries using quantitative 5'-RACE with molecular barcodes. TCRdb called the 5' RACE reads again in MiXCR, with one record for every CDR3 protein. The sample holds some 130,000 distinct CDR3 sequences, around 7.9% seen once. At least ten counts were recorded for this clonotype. Its target is unknown. Study-wide points: Clones linked to the disease showed a CD8+ phenotype. They occurred at relatively low frequencies in peripheral blood.

Trimming removed 8 bases at V and 5 bases at J, with 15 bases between. In germline, CDR1 is MDHEN, CDR2 SYDVKM. The CDR3 has 13 amino acids. The specimen was blood, either unsorted or a sorted T cell fraction (not recorded which). The rearrangement links TRBV28 to TRBJ1-2; tentative D call: TRBD1 (6 bases). The receptor was isolated from a female donor with ankylosing spondylitis or in good health (not recorded which). CDR3 nucleotides: TGTGCCAGCTACGAACAGGGACGGTATGGCTACACCTTC. This sequence encodes CASYEQGRYGYTF.